What follows describes a single TCR beta chain. The record originates from a study of shared clonotypes between healthy human individuals. The protocol was immunoSEQ multiplex PCR, while the TCRdb copy is restricted to in-frame clones and leaves out a portion. The table shows around 750,000 clones, with about 74% occurring only once. This CDR3 has 14 amino acids. V shed 7 bases and J shed 3 bases, with 14 bases lying between them. CDR1 is MDHEN, CDR2 SYDVKM, per germline. The sample consisted of memory CD4+ T cells sorted from blood. Documented subset: CD45RA-negative fraction. This chain connects TRBV28 to TRBJ2-3; tentative D call: TRBD1 (6 bases). This clonotype was obtained from a woman in her twenties or thirties in good health. The CDR3 reads CASTTTGLTDTQYF. The CDR3 region has the DNA TGTGCCAGCACAACGACAGGCCTGACAGATACGCAGTATTTT.